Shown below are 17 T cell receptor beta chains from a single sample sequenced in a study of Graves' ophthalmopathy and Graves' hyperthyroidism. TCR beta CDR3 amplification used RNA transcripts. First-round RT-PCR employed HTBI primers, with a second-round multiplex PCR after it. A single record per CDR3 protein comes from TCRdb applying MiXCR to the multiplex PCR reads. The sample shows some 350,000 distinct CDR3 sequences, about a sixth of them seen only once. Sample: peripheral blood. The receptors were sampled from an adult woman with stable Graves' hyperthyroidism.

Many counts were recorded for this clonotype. The CDR3 DNA sequence: TGCGCCAGCAGCCCGTGGACAGGGGATGGGGAGCAGTACTTC. The encoded protein is CASSPWTGDGEQYF. This sequence joins TRBV5-1 and TRBJ2-7, with 9 bases aligning to TRBD1. The CDR3 extends over 14 amino acids. Germline V gene sequence: CDR1 SGHRS, CDR2 YFSETQ. With V trimmed by 4 bases and J by 7 bases, 9 bases remained unmatched.

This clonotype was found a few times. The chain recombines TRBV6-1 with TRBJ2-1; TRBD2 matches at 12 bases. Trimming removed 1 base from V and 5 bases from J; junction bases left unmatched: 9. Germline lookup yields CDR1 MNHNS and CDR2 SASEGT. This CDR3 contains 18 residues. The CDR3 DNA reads TGTGCCAGCAGTGAAGTACGGACTAGCGGGATCCCCCACAATGAGCAGTTCTTC. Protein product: CASSEVRTSGIPHNEQFF.

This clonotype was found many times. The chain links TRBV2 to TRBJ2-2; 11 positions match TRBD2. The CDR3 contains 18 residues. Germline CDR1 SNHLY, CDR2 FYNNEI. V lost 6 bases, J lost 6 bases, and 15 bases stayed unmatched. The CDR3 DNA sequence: TGTGCCAGCAGGTCCCCGAACGTAGCGGGAGGGCCCTCCGGGGAGCTGTTTTTT. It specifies CASRSPNVAGGPSGELFF.

CDR3 loop: CASRTRTGSNYGYTF. The CDR3 nucleotides are TGTGCCAGCAGGACTCGGACAGGTTCTAACTATGGCTACACCTTC. The J gene is TRBJ1-2, the V gene TRBV12-3 or TRBV12-4, with 7 bases aligning to TRBD1. The CDR3 extends over 15 amino acids. The J segment lost 0 bases and the V segment lost 6 bases, leaving 7 bases of the junction unmatched.

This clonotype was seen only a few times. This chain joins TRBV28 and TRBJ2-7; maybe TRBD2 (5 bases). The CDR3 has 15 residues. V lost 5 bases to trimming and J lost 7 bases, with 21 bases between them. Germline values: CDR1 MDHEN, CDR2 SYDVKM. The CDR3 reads CASSLGAGDLNEQYF. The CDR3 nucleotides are TGTGCCAGCAGTCTCGGTGCGGGCGACTTAAATGAGCAGTACTTC.

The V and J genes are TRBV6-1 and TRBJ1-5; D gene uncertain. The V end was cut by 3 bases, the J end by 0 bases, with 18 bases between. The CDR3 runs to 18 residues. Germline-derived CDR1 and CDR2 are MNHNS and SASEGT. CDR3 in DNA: TGTGCCAGCAGTGATGGGATAGCAGCTACCCTTAGCAATCAGCCCCAGCATTTT. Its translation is CASSDGIAATLSNQPQHF.

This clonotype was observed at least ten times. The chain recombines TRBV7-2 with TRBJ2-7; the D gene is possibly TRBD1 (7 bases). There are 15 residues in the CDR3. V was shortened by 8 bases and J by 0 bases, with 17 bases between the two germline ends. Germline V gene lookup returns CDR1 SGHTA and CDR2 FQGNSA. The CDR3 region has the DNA TGTGCCAGCCAGTACAGGGGACTTGGCTCCTACGAGCAGTACTTC. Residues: CASQYRGLGSYEQYF.

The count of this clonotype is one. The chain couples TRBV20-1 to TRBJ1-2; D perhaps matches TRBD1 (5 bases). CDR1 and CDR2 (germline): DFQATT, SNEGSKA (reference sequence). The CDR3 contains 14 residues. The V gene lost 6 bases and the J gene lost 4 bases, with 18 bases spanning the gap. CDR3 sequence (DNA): TGCAGTGCCCTTGGGGCCCCCGAACCCTATGGCTACACCTTC. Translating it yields CSALGAPEPYGYTF.

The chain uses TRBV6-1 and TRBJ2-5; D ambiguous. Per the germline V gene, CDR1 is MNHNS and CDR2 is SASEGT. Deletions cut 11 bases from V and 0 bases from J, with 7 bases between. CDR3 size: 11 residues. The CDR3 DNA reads TGTGCCTCAAGGCACCAAGAGACCCAGTACTTC. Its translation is CASRHQETQYF.

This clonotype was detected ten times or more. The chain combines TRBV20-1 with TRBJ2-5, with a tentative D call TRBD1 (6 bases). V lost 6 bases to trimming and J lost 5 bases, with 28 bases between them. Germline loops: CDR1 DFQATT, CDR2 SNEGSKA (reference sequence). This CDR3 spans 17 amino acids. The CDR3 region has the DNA TGCAGTGCCAAAACTGCCAGGGGCCAGGAGGTCTGGGAGACCCAGTACTTC. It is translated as CSAKTARGQEVWETQYF.

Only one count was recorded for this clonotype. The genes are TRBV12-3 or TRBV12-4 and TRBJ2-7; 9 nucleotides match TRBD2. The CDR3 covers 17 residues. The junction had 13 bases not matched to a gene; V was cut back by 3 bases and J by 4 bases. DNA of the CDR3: TGTGCCAGCAGTTTTAGGGGGTCGGGACTAGCAGAATACGAGCAGTACTTC. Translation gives CASSFRGSGLAEYEQYF.

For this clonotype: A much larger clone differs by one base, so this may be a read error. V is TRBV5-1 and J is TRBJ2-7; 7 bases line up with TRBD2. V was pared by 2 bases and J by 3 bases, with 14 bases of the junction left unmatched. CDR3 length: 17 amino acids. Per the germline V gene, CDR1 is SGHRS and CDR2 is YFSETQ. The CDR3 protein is CASSFGPAGRPSYEQYF. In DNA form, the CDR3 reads TGCGCCAGCAGCTTCGGGCCAGCGGGACGGCCTAGCTACGAGCAGTACTTC.

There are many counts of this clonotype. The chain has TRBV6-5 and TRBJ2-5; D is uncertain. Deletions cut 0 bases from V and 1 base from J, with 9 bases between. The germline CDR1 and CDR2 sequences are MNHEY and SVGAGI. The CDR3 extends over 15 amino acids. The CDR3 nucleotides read TGTGCCAGCAGTTACTCTTCCTACGGCCAAGAGACCCAGTACTTC. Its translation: CASSYSSYGQETQYF.

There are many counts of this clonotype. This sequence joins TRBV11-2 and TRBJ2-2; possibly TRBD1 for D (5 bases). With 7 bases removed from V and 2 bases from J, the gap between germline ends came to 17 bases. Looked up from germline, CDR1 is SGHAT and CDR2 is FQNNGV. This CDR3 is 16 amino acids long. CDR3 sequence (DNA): TGTGCCAGCACCCTTCAGGGCTTCCTTAACACCGGGGAGCTGTTTTTT. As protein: CASTLQGFLNTGELFF.

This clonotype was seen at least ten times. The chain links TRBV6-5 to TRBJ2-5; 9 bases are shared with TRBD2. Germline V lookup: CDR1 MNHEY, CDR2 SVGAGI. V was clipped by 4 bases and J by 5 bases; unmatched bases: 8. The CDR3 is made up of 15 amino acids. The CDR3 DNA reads TGTGCCAGCAGTTCGATGGGACTAGCATCGGAGACCCAGTACTTC. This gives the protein CASSSMGLASETQYF.

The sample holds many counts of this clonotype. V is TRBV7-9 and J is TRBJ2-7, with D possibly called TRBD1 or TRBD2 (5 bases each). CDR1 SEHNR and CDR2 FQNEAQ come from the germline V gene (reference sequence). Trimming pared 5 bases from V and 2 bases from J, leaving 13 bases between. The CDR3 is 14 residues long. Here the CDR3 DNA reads TGTGCCAGCAGCCCCCCGGGGACGACCTACGAGCAGTACTTC. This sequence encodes CASSPPGTTYEQYF. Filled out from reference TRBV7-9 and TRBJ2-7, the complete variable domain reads DTGVSQNPRHKITKRGQNVTFRCDPISEHNRLYWYRQTLGQGPEFLTYFQNEAQLEKSRLLSDRFSAERPKGSFSTLEIQRTEQGDSAMYLCASSPPGTTYEQYFGPGTRLTVT.

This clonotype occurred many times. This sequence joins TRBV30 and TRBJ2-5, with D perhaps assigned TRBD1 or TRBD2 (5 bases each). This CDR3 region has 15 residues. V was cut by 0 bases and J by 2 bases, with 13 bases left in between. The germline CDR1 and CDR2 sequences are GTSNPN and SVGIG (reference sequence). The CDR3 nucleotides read TGTGCCTGGAGTGTACAGAGGGGACCACAAGAGACCCAGTACTTC. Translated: CAWSVQRGPQETQYF.